Listed here are 9 T cell receptor beta chains from one sample, sequenced in a study of T cell changes during pregnancy in multiple sclerosis. The data were produced by immunoSEQ multiplex PCR, yet TCRdb's version contains in-frame clones alone and is incomplete. Of more than 55,000 clones detected, 85% to 95% appear once; the ten largest clones hold less than 4%. The material was CD8+ T cells from peripheral blood mononuclear cells, obtained in the third trimester of pregnancy. Receptors originate from a female donor with multiple sclerosis, enrolled in a pregnancy study.

The chain links TRBV19 to TRBJ2-3; D is possibly TRBD1 (5 bases). The CDR3 extends over 14 amino acids. V lost 8 bases, J lost 0 bases, and 12 bases lay in between. Germline lookup yields CDR1 LNHDA and CDR2 SQIVND (reference sequence). The CDR3 bases are TGTGCCAGTTCCCCAGGGTCTAGCACAGATACGCAGTATTTT. It codes for CASSPGSSTDTQYF.

The chain is built from TRBV25-1 and TRBJ2-1; D uncertain. CDR1 and CDR2 (germline): MGHDK, SYGVNS. The CDR3 loop spans 11 amino acids. The ends were cut back, 3 bases at V and 10 bases at J, with 7 bases in the middle. The CDR3 DNA reads as TGTGCCAGCAGTGACCCCGGGGAGCAGTTCTTC. The encoded protein is CASSDPGEQFF.

This sequence joins TRBV10-2 and TRBJ1-2; no reliable D call. CDR3 size: 15 residues. Germline V lookup: CDR1 WSHSY, CDR2 SAAADI. V was trimmed by 8 bases and J by 4 bases, leaving 20 bases between them. Written as DNA, the CDR3 is TGCGCCAGCGGCTCCCCCGGTAGCCTATTCTATGGCTACACCTTC. It specifies CASGSPGSLFYGYTF.

The V and J genes are TRBV9 and TRBJ1-1; no definite D call. With 5 bases removed from V and 4 bases from J, the gap between germline ends came to 12 bases. The CDR3 has 13 amino acids. Germline V lookup: CDR1 SGDLS, CDR2 YYNGEE. CDR3 sequence (DNA): TGTGCCAGCAGGGGAAGGGCGGGCACTGAAGCTTTCTTT. Translation: CASRGRAGTEAFF.

The gene calls are TRBV28 and TRBJ1-1; D might be TRBD1 (5 bases). In germline, CDR1 is MDHEN, CDR2 SYDVKM. The CDR3 extends over 14 amino acids. Trimming took 4 bases from V and 1 from J, leaving 10 bases between them. The CDR3 coding sequence is TGTGCCAGCAGTTCGCAGGGAGGGAACACTGAAGCTTTCTTT. It yields the protein CASSSQGGNTEAFF.

This rearrangement joins TRBV4-1 to TRBJ2-1; no firm D call. The CDR3 runs to 13 residues. CDR1 and CDR2 (germline): MGHRA, YSYEKL. V lost 4 bases, J lost 5 bases, and 9 bases lay in between. CDR3 in DNA: TGCGCCAGCAGCCTCGACTCACACAATGAGCAGTTCTTC. It codes for CASSLDSHNEQFF.

The chain joins TRBV4-1 to TRBJ2-5; 9 bases agree with TRBD2. This CDR3 has 15 residues. Germline V CDR1 and CDR2: MGHRA, YSYEKL. The trim removed 4 bases at V and 5 bases at J, leaving 8 bases unmatched. This CDR3 is CASSPGTSSGETQYF. As DNA, the CDR3 is TGCGCCAGCAGCCCTGGGACTAGCAGTGGGGAGACCCAGTACTTC.

This chain uses TRBV27 with TRBJ1-2, with a weak D call TRBD1 (6 bases). This CDR3 contains 23 residues. Germline assignment: CDR1 MNHEY and CDR2 SMNVEV (reference sequence). V gave up 0 bases and J gave up 1 base, with 33 bases separating them. The CDR3 nucleotides read TGTGCCAGCAGTTTATCAATCCTGGGGGCAGATGCGTTGGGTCCCCCCTATAACTATGGCTACACCTTC. It yields the protein CASSLSILGADALGPPYNYGYTF.

This clone appeared once. The J gene is TRBJ2-7, the V gene TRBV9, with TRBD1 matching 7 bases. With V trimmed by 3 bases and J by 3 bases, 3 bases remained unmatched. Looked up from germline, CDR1 is SGDLS and CDR2 is YYNGEE. The CDR3 length is 13 residues. CDR3 amino acids: CASSAGTDYEQYF. The CDR3 DNA follows: TGTGCCAGCAGCGCGGGGACAGACTACGAGCAGTACTTC.